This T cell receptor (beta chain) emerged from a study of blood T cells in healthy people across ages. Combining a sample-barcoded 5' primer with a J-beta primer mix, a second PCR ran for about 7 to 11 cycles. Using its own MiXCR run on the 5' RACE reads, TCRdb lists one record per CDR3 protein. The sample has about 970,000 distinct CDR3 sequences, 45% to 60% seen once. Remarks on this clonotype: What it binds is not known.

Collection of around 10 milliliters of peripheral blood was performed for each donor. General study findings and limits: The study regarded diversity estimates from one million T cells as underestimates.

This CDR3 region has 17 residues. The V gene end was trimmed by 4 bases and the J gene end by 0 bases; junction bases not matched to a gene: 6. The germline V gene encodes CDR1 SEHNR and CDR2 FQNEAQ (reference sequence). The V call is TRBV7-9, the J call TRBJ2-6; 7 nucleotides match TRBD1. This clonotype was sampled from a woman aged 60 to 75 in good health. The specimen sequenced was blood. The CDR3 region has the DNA TGTGCCAGCAGCTCGACAGGGCCCGCCTCTGGGGCCAACGTCCTGACTTTC. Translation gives CASSSTGPASGANVLTF.